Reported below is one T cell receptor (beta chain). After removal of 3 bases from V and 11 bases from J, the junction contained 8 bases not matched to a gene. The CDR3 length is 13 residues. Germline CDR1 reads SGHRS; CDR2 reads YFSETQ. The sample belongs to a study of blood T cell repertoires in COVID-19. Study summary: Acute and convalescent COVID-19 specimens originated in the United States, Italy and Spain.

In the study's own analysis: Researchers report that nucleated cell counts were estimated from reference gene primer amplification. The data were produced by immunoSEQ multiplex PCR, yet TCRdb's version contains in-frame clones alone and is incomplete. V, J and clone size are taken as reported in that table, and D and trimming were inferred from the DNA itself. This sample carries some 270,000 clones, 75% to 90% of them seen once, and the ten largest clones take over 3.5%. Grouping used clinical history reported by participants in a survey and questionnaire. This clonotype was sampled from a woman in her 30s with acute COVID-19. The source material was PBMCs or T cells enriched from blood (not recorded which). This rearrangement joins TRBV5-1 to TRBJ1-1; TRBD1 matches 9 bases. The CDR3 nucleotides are TGCGCCAGCAGCTATGACGGGACAGGGCAGGCTTTCTTT. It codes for CASSYDGTGQAFF.